This TCR beta chain came from a study of cytomegalovirus exposure and HLA in healthy donors. This clone was picked up a small number of times. Its antigen is not known. The PCR was carried out with 60 Vbeta primers and 13 Jbeta primers. Using immunoSEQ multiplex PCR, the repertoire was profiled, and TCRdb retains in-frame clones only, with some absent. The sample includes some 110,000 clones, more than 65% of them seen just once. Regarding the study as a whole: In an earlier analysis, productive rearrangement rates for most beta V segments clustered near 87% or 30%.

The V gene lost 4 bases and the J gene lost 6 bases, with 12 bases spanning the gap. The germline gives CDR1 MNHNS, CDR2 SASEGT. The CDR3 contains 13 residues. The clonotype originates from a woman aged 25 to 39 in good health and CMV-seronegative. The V and J genes are TRBV6-1 and TRBJ1-2; tentatively, D is TRBD1 (6 bases). The material sequenced was PBMCs. Here the CDR3 reads CASSVTGLDGYTF. In DNA form, the CDR3 reads TGTGCCAGCAGTGTTACAGGGCTGGATGGCTACACCTTC.